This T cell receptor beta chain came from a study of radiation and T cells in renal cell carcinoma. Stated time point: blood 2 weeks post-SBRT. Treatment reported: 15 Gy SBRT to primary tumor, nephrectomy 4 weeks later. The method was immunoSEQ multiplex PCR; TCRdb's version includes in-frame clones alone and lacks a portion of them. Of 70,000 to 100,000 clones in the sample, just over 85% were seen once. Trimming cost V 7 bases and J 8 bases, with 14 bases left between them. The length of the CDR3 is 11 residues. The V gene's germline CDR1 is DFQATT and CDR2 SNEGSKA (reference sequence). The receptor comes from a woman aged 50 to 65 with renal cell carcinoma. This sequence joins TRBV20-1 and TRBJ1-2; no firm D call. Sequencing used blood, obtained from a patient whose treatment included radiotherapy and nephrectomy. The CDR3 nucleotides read TGCAGTGTCGGGGATCCGGGGGGCTACACCTTC. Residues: CSVGDPGGYTF.